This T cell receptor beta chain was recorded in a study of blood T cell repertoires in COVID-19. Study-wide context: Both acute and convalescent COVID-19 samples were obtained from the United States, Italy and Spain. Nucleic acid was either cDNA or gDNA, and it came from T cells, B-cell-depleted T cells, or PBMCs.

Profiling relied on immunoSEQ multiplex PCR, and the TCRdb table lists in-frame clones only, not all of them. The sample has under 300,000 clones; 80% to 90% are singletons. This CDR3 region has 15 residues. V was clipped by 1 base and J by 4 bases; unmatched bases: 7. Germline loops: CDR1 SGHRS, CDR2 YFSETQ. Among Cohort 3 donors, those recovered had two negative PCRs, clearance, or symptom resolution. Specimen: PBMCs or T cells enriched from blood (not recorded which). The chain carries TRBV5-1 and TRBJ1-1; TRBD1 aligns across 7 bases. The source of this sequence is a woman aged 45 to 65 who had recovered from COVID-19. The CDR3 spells CASSLIGSGGTEAFF. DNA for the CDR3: TGCGCCAGCAGCTTGATTGGTTCAGGGGGCACTGAAGCTTTCTTT.